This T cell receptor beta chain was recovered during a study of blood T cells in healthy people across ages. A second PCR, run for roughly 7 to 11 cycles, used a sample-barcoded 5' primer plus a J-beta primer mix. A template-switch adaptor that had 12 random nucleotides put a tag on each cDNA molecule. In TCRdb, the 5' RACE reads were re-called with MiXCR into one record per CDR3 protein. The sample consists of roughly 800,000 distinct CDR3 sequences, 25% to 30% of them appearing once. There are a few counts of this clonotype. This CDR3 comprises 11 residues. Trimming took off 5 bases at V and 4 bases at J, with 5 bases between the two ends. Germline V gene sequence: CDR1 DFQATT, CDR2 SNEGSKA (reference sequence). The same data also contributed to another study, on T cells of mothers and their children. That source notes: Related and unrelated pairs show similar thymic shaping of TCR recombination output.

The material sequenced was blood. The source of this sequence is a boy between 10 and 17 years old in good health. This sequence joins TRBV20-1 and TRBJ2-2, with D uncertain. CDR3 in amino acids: CSAERTGELFF. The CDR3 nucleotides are TGCAGTGCTGAACGCACCGGGGAGCTGTTTTTT.